The 25 T cell receptor beta chains in this list originate from one sample, sequenced in a study of siplizumab effects on memory and regulatory T cells. Assay used: immunoSEQ multiplex PCR; TCRdb lists only in-frame clones, some missing. The sample includes about 100,000 clones, just over 90% of them seen just once. Source material: Tregs sorted from blood. These receptors were taken from a human donor in good health.

The chain couples TRBV18 to TRBJ2-5; D gene uncertain. V lost 3 bases to trimming and J lost 3 bases, with 17 bases between them. This CDR3 is 16 amino acids long. Germline V gives CDR1 KGHSH, CDR2 LQKENI. As DNA, the CDR3 is TGTGCCAGCTCACCCCCCTACGGGTTGTTGGAAGAGACCCAGTACTTC. It codes for CASSPPYGLLEETQYF.

This sequence joins TRBV19 and TRBJ1-3; no definite D call. V was pared by 6 bases and J by 7 bases, with 19 bases between. The CDR3 has 15 residues. Germline V gene data show CDR1 as LNHDA and CDR2 as SQIVND (reference sequence). CDR3 region: CASRPSTPVGNTIYF. DNA for the CDR3: TGTGCCAGTAGGCCGTCGACACCAGTCGGCAACACCATATATTTT.

This chain joins TRBV7-8 and TRBJ2-3, with a possible D match to TRBD1 (6 bases). The CDR3 contains 16 residues. CDR1 is SGHVS, CDR2 FQNEAQ, per germline. Deletions cut 2 bases from V and 2 bases from J, with 14 bases between. This chain's CDR3 is CASSLWVNRVTDTQYF. CDR3 nucleotide sequence: TGTGCCAGCAGCTTATGGGTAAACAGGGTCACAGATACGCAGTATTTT.

The V and J genes are TRBV4-2 and TRBJ1-4, with D possibly TRBD1 on 6 matching bases. Germline-derived CDR1 and CDR2 are LGHNA and YNFKEQ. V lost 6 bases and J lost 1, with 15 bases in between. The CDR3 loop spans 16 amino acids. The CDR3 DNA is TGTGCCAGCAGACCGCGGACAGACCAAACTAATGAAAAACTGTTTTTT. It translates to CASRPRTDQTNEKLFF.

In its sample, this clone was seen once. This rearrangement joins TRBV4-1 to TRBJ2-7; unclear D gene. Germline loops: CDR1 MGHRA, CDR2 YSYEKL. V was clipped by 0 bases and J by 5 bases, with 14 bases between them. This CDR3 is built from 15 residues. CDR3 protein: CASSQERLPWDEQYF. CDR3 in DNA: TGCGCCAGCAGCCAAGAGCGACTGCCCTGGGACGAGCAGTACTTC.

The CDR3 loop reads CASRRLAGTDTQYF. The CDR3 DNA sequence: TGTGCCAGCAGGCGACTAGCGGGTACAGATACGCAGTATTTT. The chain has TRBV6-5 and TRBJ2-3; 10 bases align to TRBD2. The germline V gene has CDR1 MNHEY and CDR2 SVGAGI. The CDR3 runs to 14 residues. Unmatched junction bases numbered 3, after V lost 6 bases and J lost 3 bases.

The CDR3 DNA reads TGTGCCAGTAATTATGGAAGGGGCGAGACCCAGTACTTC. Amino acids: CASNYGRGETQYF. The rearrangement uses TRBV19 and TRBJ2-5, with D tentatively TRBD1 (5 bases). Germline lookup yields CDR1 LNHDA and CDR2 SQIVND (reference sequence). The length of the CDR3 is 13 residues. V lost 7 bases and J 5 bases, leaving 14 bases between the germline ends.

Only one count was recorded for this clone. The genes are TRBV5-4 and TRBJ2-7; TRBD2 matches at 12 bases. The trim removed 0 bases at V and 5 bases at J, leaving 0 bases unmatched. CDR1 is SGHNT and CDR2 is YYREEE in the germline V gene (reference sequence). The CDR3 contains 14 residues. The CDR3 spells CASSLGLAGDEQYF. The CDR3 coding sequence is TGTGCCAGCAGCTTGGGACTAGCGGGAGACGAGCAGTACTTC.

The chain has TRBV4-2 and TRBJ2-3; D not resolved. CDR1 is LGHNA, CDR2 YNFKEQ, per germline. The V end was cut by 6 bases, the J end by 0 bases, with 13 bases between. The CDR3 has 15 amino acids. CDR3 region: CASRPDGASTDTQYF. The CDR3 bases are TGTGCCAGCAGACCGGACGGTGCTAGCACAGATACGCAGTATTTT.

The chain joins TRBV5-3 to TRBJ2-1, with a tentative D call TRBD2 (6 bases). TRBV5-3 is known as an ORF, though its function is uncertain. The CDR3 runs to 14 residues. Trimming took 6 bases from V and 6 from J, leaving 16 bases between them. DNA for the CDR3: TGTGCCAGAACCGCTAGCGAACAACCCAATGAGCAGTTCTTC. Amino acid sequence: CARTASEQPNEQFF.

Points on this clone: One end of the junction does not line up with germline, which may come from a read error. The same CDR3 is also encoded by other DNA sequences in this sample. This chain links TRBV18 with TRBJ2-1, with D possibly being TRBD1 (5 bases). Germline CDR1 and CDR2: KGHSH and LQKENI. The CDR3 length is 15 residues. CDR3 amino acids: CASSPSQGWSNEQFF. CDR3 coding DNA: TGTGCCAGTTCACCTTCTCAGGGATGGAGCAATGAGCAGTTCTTC.

This chain uses TRBV29-1 with TRBJ2-1, with D unclear. V lost 7 bases to trimming and J lost 8 bases, with 21 bases between them. The CDR3 covers 14 residues. Germline V lookup: CDR1 SQVTM, CDR2 ANQGSEA. The CDR3 sequence: CSGKGPTEPYEQFF. CDR3 DNA sequence: TGCAGCGGAAAAGGGCCCACCGAACCGTATGAGCAGTTCTTC.

This sequence joins TRBV28 and TRBJ1-3; D ambiguous. The CDR3 contains 15 residues. Trimming shortened V by 6 bases and J by 2 bases, and 14 bases separated the two germline ends. Germline assignment: CDR1 MDHEN and CDR2 SYDVKM. The CDR3: CASRRTILAGNTIYF. DNA of the CDR3: TGTGCCAGCAGACGGACTATTTTAGCTGGAAACACCATATATTTT.

This rearrangement joins TRBV7-9 to TRBJ1-2; 9 positions agree with TRBD1. The CDR3 is made up of 17 amino acids. Germline V gene data show CDR1 as SEHNR and CDR2 as FQNEAQ (reference sequence). Unmatched junction bases numbered 9, after V lost 1 base and J lost 3 bases. CDR3 nucleotide sequence: TGTGCCAGCAGCTTAGTCCGGACAGGGGCATTGCACTATGGCTACACCTTC. Translation: CASSLVRTGALHYGYTF.

This clone was observed once. This chain uses TRBV28 with TRBJ1-1; tentative D call: TRBD1 (5 bases). CDR3 length: 16 residues. Germline V lookup: CDR1 MDHEN, CDR2 SYDVKM. V shed 7 bases and J shed 0 bases, with 18 bases lying between them. The CDR3 spells CASNRGPSTLNTEAFF. Here the CDR3 DNA reads TGTGCCAGCAATCGGGGACCCTCAACTCTGAACACTGAAGCTTTCTTT.

V gene TRBV9 combines with J gene TRBJ2-7; D possibly corresponds to TRBD1 (5 bases). Trimming took off 2 bases at V and 1 base at J, with 10 bases between the two ends. This CDR3 spans 14 amino acids. The germline V gene encodes CDR1 SGDLS and CDR2 YYNGEE. The CDR3 is CASSVDSISYEQYF. In DNA, the CDR3 is TGTGCCAGCAGCGTCGACAGTATTTCCTACGAGCAGTACTTC.

This clone showed up just once. This chain links TRBV5-1 with TRBJ1-2, with D maybe TRBD1 (5 bases). Germline V gene sequence: CDR1 SGHRS, CDR2 YFSETQ. V was clipped by 5 bases and J by 8 bases, with 19 bases between them. This CDR3 has 14 amino acids. As DNA, the CDR3 is TGCGCCAGCAGGCCGACCTGGGGGGTGGGCGGCTACACCTTC. As protein: CASRPTWGVGGYTF. Looking up the rest from reference TRBV5-1 and TRBJ1-2 gives the full variable domain: KAGVTQTPRYLIKTRGQQVTLSCSPISGHRSVSWYQQTPGQGLQFLFEYFSETQRNKGNFPGRFSGRQFSNSRSEMNVSTLELGDSALYLCASRPTWGVGGYTFGSGTRLTVV.

This rearrangement joins TRBV28 to TRBJ1-2; D not certain. Germline CDR1 reads MDHEN; CDR2 reads SYDVKM. CDR3 length: 13 residues. The V end was cut by 3 bases, the J end by 2 bases, with 7 bases between. The CDR3 nucleotides read TGTGCCAGCAGTTTTCGGTGGAACTATGGCTACACCTTC. Residues: CASSFRWNYGYTF.

The genes are TRBV2 and TRBJ2-3; unclear D gene. V lost 4 bases and J 6 bases, leaving 14 bases between the germline ends. Germline lookup yields CDR1 SNHLY and CDR2 FYNNEI. The CDR3 sequence is 14 residues long. The CDR3 loop reads CASSAPPLIDTQYF. The CDR3 DNA is TGTGCCAGCAGTGCCCCACCCTTAATTGATACGCAGTATTTT.

This rearrangement joins TRBV19 to TRBJ2-7; D is perhaps TRBD1 (7 bases). Germline V CDR1 and CDR2: LNHDA, SQIVND (reference sequence). V was shortened by 5 bases and J by 2 bases, with 19 bases between the two germline ends. The CDR3 length is 16 residues. The CDR3 loop is CASSPEGAGRTYEQYF. The CDR3 region has the DNA TGTGCCAGTAGTCCCGAGGGGGCGGGGCGAACCTACGAGCAGTACTTC.

This sequence joins TRBV7-6 and TRBJ1-6, with unresolved D. The CDR3 spans 15 residues. The V end was cut by 5 bases, the J end by 5 bases, with 13 bases between. The germline gives CDR1 SGHVS, CDR2 FNYEAQ. The CDR3 coding sequence is TGTGCCAGCAGCCCCCGGAGTGGGGATAATTCACCCCTCCACTTT. Translating it yields CASSPRSGDNSPLHF. The whole variable domain, remainder taken from reference TRBV7-6 and TRBJ1-6, is GAGVSQSPRYKVTKRGQDVALRCDPISGHVSLYWYRQALGQGPEFLTYFNYEAQQDKSGLPNDRFSAERPEGSISTLTIQRTEQRDSAMYRCASSPRSGDNSPLHFGNGTRLTVT.

This chain uses TRBV7-9 with TRBJ2-5; TRBD2 matches 11 bases. Germline V gene sequence: CDR1 SEHNR, CDR2 FQNEAQ (reference sequence). Germline trimming cut 2 bases from V and 1 base from J; bases unmatched to any gene: 6. CDR3 size: 17 residues. The CDR3 reads CASSLSVTSGTQETQYF. The DNA for the CDR3 is TGTGCCAGCAGCTTATCTGTGACTAGCGGGACCCAAGAGACCCAGTACTTC.

V gene TRBV28 combines with J gene TRBJ2-7, with D perhaps given as TRBD1 or TRBD2 (5 bases each). V dropped 7 bases and J dropped 5 bases, with 12 bases sitting between them. Germline CDR1 reads MDHEN; CDR2 reads SYDVKM. The CDR3 spans 12 residues. This CDR3 reads CASNRDPHEQYF. The CDR3 DNA sequence: TGTGCCAGCAACCGGGACCCTCACGAGCAGTACTTC. Looking up the rest from reference TRBV28 and TRBJ2-7 gives the full variable domain: DVKVTQSSRYLVKRTGEKVFLECVQDMDHENMFWYRQDPGLGLRLIYFSYDVKMKEKGDIPEGYSVSREKKERFSLILESASTNQTSMYLCASNRDPHEQYFGPGTRLTVT.

The CDR3 DNA reads TGTGCCAGCTCACCAGGACAGCTCAGCTCCTACGAGCAGTACTTC. Its protein product is CASSPGQLSSYEQYF. The genes are TRBV18 and TRBJ2-7; a weak D match, TRBD1 (6 bases). Germline CDR1 and CDR2: KGHSH and LQKENI. The CDR3 sequence is 15 residues long. The germline V and J ends were trimmed by 2 bases and 0 bases, with 11 bases remaining between them. The whole variable domain, filled in from reference TRBV18 and TRBJ2-7, reads NAGVMQNPRHLVRRRGQEARLRCSPMKGHSHVYWYRQLPEEGLKFMVYLQKENIIDESGMPKERFSAEFPKEGPSILRIQQVVRGDSAAYFCASSPGQLSSYEQYFGPGTRLTVT.

This chain connects TRBV12-5 to TRBJ1-1; 7 bases fit TRBD1. Germline V gives CDR1 LGHNT, CDR2 FRNRAP. The CDR3 is made up of 16 amino acids. V dropped 6 bases and J dropped 0; count of bases not matched to a gene: 10. This chain's CDR3 is CASGSDRVPMNTEAFF. The DNA for the CDR3 is TGTGCTAGTGGATCTGACAGGGTTCCCATGAACACTGAAGCTTTCTTT.